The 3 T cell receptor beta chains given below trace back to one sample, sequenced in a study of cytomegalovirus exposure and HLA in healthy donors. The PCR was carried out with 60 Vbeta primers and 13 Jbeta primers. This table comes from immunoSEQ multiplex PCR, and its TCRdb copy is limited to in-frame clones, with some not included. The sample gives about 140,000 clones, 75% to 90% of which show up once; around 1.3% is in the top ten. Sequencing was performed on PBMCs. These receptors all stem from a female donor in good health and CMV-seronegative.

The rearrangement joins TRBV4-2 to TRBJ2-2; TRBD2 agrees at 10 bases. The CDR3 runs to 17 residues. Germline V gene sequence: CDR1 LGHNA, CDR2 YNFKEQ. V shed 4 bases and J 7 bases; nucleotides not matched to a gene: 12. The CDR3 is CASSPRGAGGPIGELFF. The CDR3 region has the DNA TGTGCCAGCAGCCCACGGGGAGCGGGAGGGCCGATCGGGGAGCTGTTTTTT.

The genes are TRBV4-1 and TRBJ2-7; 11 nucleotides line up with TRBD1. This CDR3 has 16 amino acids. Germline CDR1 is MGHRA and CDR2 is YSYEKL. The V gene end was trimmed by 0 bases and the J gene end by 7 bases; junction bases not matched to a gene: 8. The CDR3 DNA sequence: TGCGCCAGCAGCCAAGATCTGGGACAGGGGGTCTGGGAGCAGTACTTC. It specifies CASSQDLGQGVWEQYF.

CDR3 nucleotide sequence: TGCGCCAGCACTGGGGCCGGCTTGGAGCAGTACTTC. It encodes CASTGAGLEQYF. The chain recombines TRBV10-2 with TRBJ2-7, with D perhaps TRBD1 (5 bases). CDR1 WSHSY and CDR2 SAAADI come from the germline V gene. Trimming cost V 7 bases and J 7 bases, with 14 bases left between them. The CDR3 covers 12 residues.